This T cell receptor (beta chain) stems from a study of Ad26.COV2.S vaccination and SARS-CoV-2 variants (dated by TCRdb to the early 2020s). For the wider study: Vaccine-arm donors came from COV1001, a multicentre, randomized, double-blind, placebo-controlled phase I-IIa trial of Ad26.COV2.S in healthy adults. Sequencing of the TCRbeta repertoire served to evaluate the specificity and breadth of SARS-CoV-2-reactive T cell receptors following Ad26.COV2.S vaccination. The TCR-sequenced set comprised around 30 samples: around 20 Ad26.COV2.S vaccine recipients, 5 placebo recipients and 8 SARS-CoV-2 convalescent individuals. Dosing of Ad26.COV2.S was intramuscular, at either 5x10^10 or 1x10^11 viral particles, delivered as one shot or as two shots spaced 56 days apart. Investigators remained blinded to trial group allocation during experiments and outcome assessment. Trial participants were randomized into five groups of five: low-dose or high-dose Ad26.COV2.S given once or twice, or placebo on both occasions.

What the work shows at the level of the full study, not this receptor alone: Comparable non-spike TCR breadth was observed between vaccine and placebo recipients, consistent with only spike being contained in the vaccine. After vaccination, spike-specific CD8+ and CD4+ T cell responses were reported to show substantial breadth. The authors noted that the TCR breadth and depth analyses may have underestimated total T cell responses. The study was not powered to compare responses between vaccine doses or regimens. Ad26.COV2.S recipients had higher spike-specific TCR breadth than placebo recipients (P = 0.0014).

The immunoSEQ Assay was the method used to sequence TCRbeta CDR3 regions. After extraction, genomic DNA underwent amplification by bias-controlled multiplex PCR, followed by high-throughput sequencing. Per the original workflow: To quantify the absolute abundance of each unique TCRbeta CDR3 region, sequences were collapsed and filtered. T cell fraction was estimated by normalization of TCRbeta template counts to usable DNA, with usable DNA being measured through amplification of reference genes present in all nucleated cells. Repertoire TCRs were annotated as SARS-CoV-2-specific when V gene, CDR3 amino acid sequence and J gene were exactly matched to a known reactive TCR set. MIRA supplied the reference SARS-CoV-2 TCR set, which was filtered for enrichment in COVID-19-positive ImmuneCODE repertoires so that public or cross-reactive TCRs were removed. Based on the MIRA antigens, annotated TCRs were further analysed at the level of specific ORF or position within ORF. Breadth was defined as the number of annotated unique rearrangements divided by the total number of unique productive rearrangements, and depth was defined as the summed frequency of the annotated unique rearrangements. Group comparisons of TCR breadth used two-sided Wilcoxon rank-sum tests. TCRdb obtained this table from immuneACCESS and retained in-frame rearrangements with V and J assigned. These tables miss some clones; where compared with another copy, unresolved V genes account for less than half of the shortfall, and the remainder is unexplained. The D gene and trimming were derived from the DNA, and the V and J assignments and clone size from that table. The sample has hundreds of thousands of clones on record, 89% of them singletons. About 2.4% of the sample rests with the top ten.

The label giving this sample's treatment or condition can be read as: 19 received Ad26.COV2.S at low or high dose, single or two shots; about 5 received placebo; per-sample allocation not given. For vaccine and placebo recipients, the sequenced repertoires came from samples collected on day 63 after the first injection. In Cohort 1b, about two dozen adults aged 18-55 years were enrolled at a single site in Boston, USA, between 29 July and 7 August 2020. Ad26.COV2.S was a replication-incompetent adenovirus type 26 vector expressing a prefusion-stabilized SARS-CoV-2 spike protein from the original Wuhan strain. As regards this clone: What this receptor recognizes is not known. No base quality values were provided; no much bigger clone lies one nucleotide off.

The sequence was obtained from a person between 18 and 65 years old who received the Ad26.COV2.S COVID-19 vaccine or a placebo. Sequencing used peripheral blood, obtained in a trial of Ad26.COV2.S vaccine versus placebo.

For the CDR3, the sequence is CASSSRSGGDTGELFF. The base sequence is TGTGCCAGCAGTTCGCGAAGCGGTGGAGACACCGGGGAGCTGTTTTTT. The rearranged segments are TRBV28 and TRBJ2-2; TRBD2 is perhaps the D gene, given 5 matching bases. V gives up 4 bases and J gives up 3 bases, and the segment between their germline ends measures 15 bases. The germline V gene provides CDR1 MDHEN and CDR2 SYDVKM. The CDR3 numbers 16 residues from cysteine through phenylalanine. The only DNA kept is the CDR3, 48 bases in frame from the first base.